These 5 T cell receptor beta chains came from one sample sequenced in a study of shared clonotypes between healthy human individuals. Libraries were prepared by immunoSEQ multiplex PCR; TCRdb keeps only in-frame clonotypes and omits some of them. The sample has millions of clones, 85% to 95% seen once; the top ten hold more than 0.1%. Specimen: naive CD4+ T cells sorted from blood. Specified subset: CD45RA+ positively selected. These TCRs come from a man in his late teens or twenties in good health.

J is TRBJ2-2 and V is TRBV10-3, with TRBD1 matching 7 bases. Trimming took 8 bases from V and 6 from J; bases not matched to a gene: 3. Germline V gives CDR1 ENHRY, CDR2 SYGVKD. The length of the CDR3 is 12 residues. CDR3 protein: CAIWDRAGELFF. The CDR3 DNA reads as TGTGCCATCTGGGACAGAGCCGGGGAGCTGTTTTTT.

V usage is TRBV9 and J usage is TRBJ1-4; tentatively, D is TRBD1 (5 bases). The CDR3 loop spans 14 amino acids. Per the germline V gene, CDR1 is SGDLS and CDR2 is YYNGEE. The ends were cut back, 0 bases at V and 12 bases at J, with 15 bases in the middle. CDR3 coding DNA: TGTGCCAGCAGCGTAGAGGGGACCAAACAACAACTGTTTTTT. It translates to CASSVEGTKQQLFF.

This clone appeared a single time. This rearrangement joins TRBV7-2 to TRBJ1-3; TRBD1 matches at 8 bases. Germline V CDR1 and CDR2: SGHTA, FQGNSA. The junction had 4 bases not matched to a gene; V was cut back by 2 bases and J by 1 base. The CDR3 has 16 residues. In nucleotides, the CDR3 is TGTGCCAGCAGCTTACAGGGGGCTCCGTCTGGAAACACCATATATTTT. Protein: CASSLQGAPSGNTIYF.

The DNA of the CDR3 is TGCGCCAGCAGCTTGGCCAGGGCAGGGGCTACCTACGAGCAGTACTTC. Translating gives CASSLARAGATYEQYF. The chain uses TRBV5-1 and TRBJ2-7; D is perhaps TRBD1 (6 bases). Germline V gene sequence: CDR1 SGHRS, CDR2 YFSETQ. The CDR3 length is 16 residues. V lost 0 bases to trimming and J lost 2 bases, with 15 bases between them.

The rearrangement links TRBV27 to TRBJ1-5; 7 nucleotides line up with TRBD1. Germline loops: CDR1 MNHEY, CDR2 SMNVEV (reference sequence). Trimming took 5 bases from V and 0 from J; bases not matched to a gene: 7. This CDR3 region has 16 residues. CDR3 coding DNA: TGTGCCAGCAGTATCAACAGGGGTTATAGCAATCAGCCCCAGCATTTT. Its translation is CASSINRGYSNQPQHF.